This T cell receptor (beta chain) was found in a study of T-cell reconstitution after alpha-beta-depleted transplantation in children. General study results and limits: Several patients had high TCRbeta diversity at day 60; it came from surviving recipient T cells and thymic progenitors. At the one-year point after transplant, T-cell counts and TCRbeta diversity were found to come mostly from T cells that had been newly produced.

Only a few counts were recorded for this clonotype. As yet, its antigen is unknown. Germline CDR1 is MGHRA and CDR2 is YSYEKL. Trimming removed 3 bases from V and 5 bases from J; junction bases left unmatched: 8. The CDR3 is 15 amino acids. Unique molecular identifiers were incorporated into the prepared TCRbeta library. Via MiXCR, TCRdb re-called the PCR reads, giving one row per CDR3 protein. The data show more than 300,000 distinct CDR3 sequences, around 16% seen once. The source was PBMCs, mostly from graft donor cells, collected 360 days after TCRalphabeta/CD19-depleted stem cell transplant. The source of this sequence is a male patient under 10 years old who had a stem cell transplant for acute lymphoblastic leukemia, so the T cells may come from the graft donor. V usage is TRBV4-1 and J usage is TRBJ2-5; 8 bases are a match to TRBD1. CDR3 in DNA: TGCGCCAGCAGCCATAGACAGGGGCTCCGGGAGACCCAGTACTTC. Translating gives CASSHRQGLRETQYF.